The rows below give T cell receptor beta chains drawn from one sample of a study of T cell changes during pregnancy in multiple sclerosis. Sequenced by immunoSEQ multiplex PCR; TCRdb stores in-frame clones only, minus some. Of about 59,000 clones listed, over 85% are singletons. The sample here was CD8+ T cells from peripheral blood mononuclear cells, taken in the third trimester of pregnancy. The receptors come from a female donor with multiple sclerosis, enrolled in a pregnancy study. Each CDR3 is given with its conserved first and last residue. The order of the fields is J gene, clone size, V gene, D gene, CDR3 DNA, CDR3 protein. D genes are given only for firm matches. Clone size is stated in some rows and not others, as once, few, many or a class when expanded.

TRBJ2-1,-,TRBV6-4,TRBD2,TGTGCCAGCAGTGACTCGGCGGGAGTTTACAATGAGCAGTTCTTC,CASSDSAGVYNEQFF
TRBJ2-1,-,TRBV6-5,TRBD2,TGTGCCAGCAGTTACGGGCGAGCGGGAGGGGTCAATGAGCAGTTCTTC,CASSYGRAGGVNEQFF
TRBJ2-7,few,TRBV2,-,TGTGCCACCTCAGACAGCCCCTACGAGCAGTACTTC,CATSDSPYEQYF
TRBJ1-1,few,TRBV19,TRBD1,TGTGCCAGTACAACCACAGGGGGCACTGAAGCTTTCTTT,CASTTTGGTEAFF
TRBJ1-2,-,TRBV15,-,TGTGCCACCAGCAGCCCGGCGGATGGCTACACCTTC,CATSSPADGYTF
TRBJ1-5,-,TRBV4-1,-,TGCGCCAGCAGCCAAGATCCAGGGATTTCACAGCCCCAGCATTTT,CASSQDPGISQPQHF
TRBJ1-1,-,TRBV2,-,TGTGCCAGCAACGGGAGGGAAGCTTTCTTT,CASNGREAFF
TRBJ1-1,-,TRBV7-6,-,TGTGCCAGCAACACAGCGAACACTGAAGCTTTCTTT,CASNTANTEAFF
TRBJ1-2,-,TRBV29-1,-,TGCAGCGTTGAGCGGGGGGTTGGGAATGGCTACACCTTC,CSVERGVGNGYTF
TRBJ1-1,few,TRBV9,TRBD1,TGTGCCAGCAGCGTAGTACCGGGACAGCCAAACACTGAAGCTTTCTTT,CASSVVPGQPNTEAFF
TRBJ1-5,-,TRBV27,TRBD1,TGTGCCAGCAGCTCGGGACAGGGGGCCCAGCCCCAGCATTTT,CASSSGQGAQPQHF
TRBJ1-4,-,TRBV28,-,TGTGCCAGCAGGCGACAGCCATTTAATGAAAAACTGTTTTTT,CASRRQPFNEKLFF
TRBJ1-1,-,TRBV10-3,-,TGTGCCATCAGTGACCTGGGGGGGCGGACTGAAGCTTTCTTT,CAISDLGGRTEAFF
TRBJ2-2,-,TRBV19,-,TGTGCCAGTAGTCCGGGATCTCTCACCGGGGAGCTGTTTTTT,CASSPGSLTGELFF
TRBJ1-1,-,TRBV19,TRBD1,TGTGCCAGTAGCCATGGACAGGGAGGGACTGAAGCTTTCTTT,CASSHGQGGTEAFF
TRBJ2-7,-,TRBV2,-,TGTGCCAGCAGTGACGGTAACCCCTACGAGCAGTACTTC,CASSDGNPYEQYF
TRBJ2-7,-,TRBV6-1,-,TGTGCCAGCAGTGAACAGGGCGGCTACGAGCAGTACTTC,CASSEQGGYEQYF
TRBJ2-7,-,TRBV5-6,-,TGTGCCAGCAGCTTGGGTCTAGCAGGATCCTACGAGCAGTACTTC,CASSLGLAGSYEQYF
TRBJ1-1,-,TRBV27,TRBD1,TGTGCCAGCAGTGACAGGGGGCTGTTCACTGAAGCTTTCTTT,CASSDRGLFTEAFF
TRBJ2-7,-,TRBV30,TRBD1,TGTGCCTGGAGTGTGGGACAGATCTACGAGCAGTACTTC,CAWSVGQIYEQYF
TRBJ2-5,-,TRBV4-3,TRBD2,TGCGCCAGCAGCCATTACAAGGCTAGCGGGTACCAAGAGACCCAGTACTTC,CASSHYKASGYQETQYF
TRBJ2-5,-,TRBV27,-,TGTGCCAGCAGTCACACCCACCAAGAGACCCAGTACTTC,CASSHTHQETQYF
TRBJ2-1,-,TRBV13,-,TGTGCCAGCAGCTTAGAAGCGGGTAACAATGAGCAGTTCTTC,CASSLEAGNNEQFF
TRBJ2-7,-,TRBV27,-,TGTGCCAGCAGTCTAGGAATCTCCTACGAGCAGTACTTC,CASSLGISYEQYF
TRBJ1-3,-,TRBV5-1,-,TGCGCCAGCAGCTTGGGGAAGCAGGCTGGAAACACCATATATTTT,CASSLGKQAGNTIYF
TRBJ2-7,-,TRBV18,-,TGTGCCAGCTCACCTTCCGGGACACTCTACGAGCAGTACTTC,CASSPSGTLYEQYF
TRBJ2-4,-,TRBV4-2,TRBD2,TGTGCCAGCAGCCAAGAACGGACTAGCGGCTACTATTTAGCCAAAAACATTCAGTACTTC,CASSQERTSGYYLAKNIQYF
TRBJ2-1,-,TRBV6-4,-,TGTGCCAGCAGTGACTCGGGGGCTAGCGGCTCCTACAATGAGCAGTTCTTC,CASSDSGASGSYNEQFF
TRBJ2-1,few,TRBV7-3,-,TGTGCCAGCAGCTGGGAGGATGTAAACTACAATGAGCAGTTCTTC,CASSWEDVNYNEQFF
TRBJ1-4,-,TRBV19,-,TGTGCCAGTAGTATCTCCTTGGGGGGTTTCGAAAAACTGTTTTTT,CASSISLGGFEKLFF
TRBJ2-5,-,TRBV18,TRBD1,TGTGCCAGCTCCGAGACAACAGGGGGCGCGACCCAGTACTTC,CASSETTGGATQYF
TRBJ2-2,medium-sized,TRBV4-2,TRBD2,TGTGCCAGCAGCCAAGGGACTAGCGACACCGGGGAGCTGTTTTTT,CASSQGTSDTGELFF
TRBJ1-1,once,TRBV4-2,TRBD1,TGTGCCAGCAGCCAAACAGACATGACAGGGGGAATACCTGAAGCTTTCTTT,CASSQTDMTGGIPEAFF
TRBJ1-5,-,TRBV7-6,-,TGTGCCAGCAGCTTAGGGCAGGGGAATCAGCCCCAGCATTTT,CASSLGQGNQPQHF
TRBJ2-7,once,TRBV29-1,-,TGCAGCGGGACCATAGGGGGGGCCTACGAGCAGTACTTC,CSGTIGGAYEQYF
TRBJ2-3,-,TRBV15,-,TGTGCCACCAGCAGAGATGGTGCAGGGCGGGAAGATACGCAGTATTTT,CATSRDGAGREDTQYF
TRBJ2-7,-,TRBV5-1,-,TGCGCCAGCAGCGCGAGCTCCTACGAGCAGTACTTC,CASSASSYEQYF
TRBJ1-4,-,TRBV9,TRBD1,TGTGCCAGCAGCTTCTCCGGGACAGGGGGCAATGAAAAACTGTTTTTT,CASSFSGTGGNEKLFF
TRBJ2-7,-,TRBV4-1,TRBD2,TGCGCCAGCAGCCAAGGCCGGACTAGCGGGAGACTATTCTACGAGCAGTACTTC,CASSQGRTSGRLFYEQYF
TRBJ2-1,-,TRBV28,-,TGTGCCAGCAGTTTGACTAGTACGTGGAATGAGCAGTTCTTC,CASSLTSTWNEQFF
TRBJ2-3,-,TRBV19,TRBD1,TGTGCCAGCCGGGACAGACACACAGATACGCAGTATTTT,CASRDRHTDTQYF
TRBJ2-5,-,TRBV11-2,-,TGTGCCAGCAGCTTAGAGGCGCTCCGGGAGTACCAAGAGACCCAGTACTTC,CASSLEALREYQETQYF
TRBJ2-3,once,TRBV2,TRBD2,TGTGCCAGCAGTGAAGCAACACTAGCGGTGACAGATACGCAGTATTTT,CASSEATLAVTDTQYF
TRBJ2-1,-,TRBV13,-,TGTGCCAGCAGCTTAGAACTAGGCATTGAGCAGTTCTTC,CASSLELGIEQFF
TRBJ1-5,-,TRBV27,-,TGTGCCAGCAGTTTAGTCGGACTCGTCAATCAGCCCCAGCATTTT,CASSLVGLVNQPQHF
TRBJ2-7,-,TRBV4-1,TRBD1,TGCGCCAGCAGCCAAAACAGGGGATCGGCCTACGAGCAGTACTTC,CASSQNRGSAYEQYF
TRBJ2-2,-,TRBV5-1,-,TGCGCCAGCAGCTTGGGGGGCAGCACCGGGGAGCTGTTTTTT,CASSLGGSTGELFF
TRBJ2-5,-,TRBV30,TRBD1,TGTGCCTGGAGTGGACAGGGCGGTGAGACCCAGTACTTC,CAWSGQGGETQYF
TRBJ2-2,-,TRBV14,-,TGTGCCAGCAGCCAAGTCTCCACCGGGGAGCTGTTTTTT,CASSQVSTGELFF